The clone carrying this T cell receptor beta chain was observed a handful of times. Its specificity is not known. The data derive from a study of T cells in Graves' hyperthyroidism and ophthalmopathy. As for the study in general: Peripheral blood was obtained at initial diagnosis, preceding any treatment. Study results and caveats: For ophthalmopathy, model prediction preceded onset by a median roughly 6.2 months. The majority of expanded thyroid clonotypes above 0.001 also appeared in blood. Patients with ophthalmopathy were separated from those with stable hyperthyroidism by a 13 V-J model.

Regions amplified from RNA transcripts were the TCR beta CDR3 regions. The HTBI primer set served for first-round RT-PCR of the TCR CDR3. TCRdb re-called the multiplex PCR reads with MiXCR, one entry per CDR3 protein. The sample consists of approximately 600,000 distinct CDR3 sequences, about a fifth of them appearing once. This TCR was sampled from a young man with Graves' ophthalmopathy. Material: blood.

The CDR3 is CASSFDPFNQPQHF. Written as DNA, the CDR3 is TGTGCCAGCAGTTTTGATCCTTTCAATCAGCCCCAGCATTTT. The genes are TRBV12-3 or TRBV12-4 and TRBJ1-5, with D hard to call. CDR3 length: 14 residues. Trimming shortened V by 3 bases and J by 3 bases, and 9 bases separated the two germline ends.